This TCR beta chain came from a study of T cell responses to AZD1222 COVID-19 vaccine. Study findings and constraints: It should be noted that donors were predominantly white British and more often female, and clonal diversity was possibly underestimated. Spike-wide vaccine-associated CD4 TCRs dominated at 160-218 and 743-854. Epitopes outside B.1.351 and B.1.1.7 mutated regions reportedly drew nearly half of spike TCRs.

V shed 6 bases, J shed 4 bases, and the junction held 10 bases outside the gene matches. The germline V gene encodes CDR1 SGHTA and CDR2 FQGNSA. CDR3 length: 15 residues. The assay was immunoSEQ multiplex PCR, and TCRdb's table has in-frame clones only and misses some. The sample holds about 140,000 clones, 75% to 90% seen once. Concerning this clone itself: What it binds is not known.

The clonotype was recovered from an adult in good health. The rearrangement links TRBV7-2 to TRBJ2-7; 9 bases align to TRBD2. Sample: peripheral blood, taken on day 0 of AZD1222 vaccination. In DNA form, the CDR3 reads TGTGCCAGCAGGACTGGTTGGGCGGGAGGGTACGAGCAGTACTTC. This translates into CASRTGWAGGYEQYF.